This T cell receptor (beta chain) was documented in a study of T-cell memory formation after mild COVID-19. The wider study: The two donors had largely donor-specific TCR clusters.

The CDR3 runs 14 residues. The germline gives CDR1 DFQATT, CDR2 SNEGSKA (reference sequence). Trimming stripped 0 bases from V and 0 bases from J, with 9 bases between. Study-wide results and caveats: Among CD4+ contracting clones, most were CM and EM, and CD8+ ones EMRA. Clones that contracted from day 15 to 85 had balanced CD4/CD8; later expanders were CD4+ biased. Some SARS-CoV-2-responding clones were already detected in memory before infection.

TCRdb reanalysed the 5' RACE reads using MiXCR and keeps one entry per CDR3 protein. Among about 290,000 distinct CDR3 sequences listed, about 15% were seen once. This clonotype has a handful of counts. Its cognate antigen is unknown. The chain is built from TRBV20-1 and TRBJ2-7; D not certain. Sequenced input: PBMCs or a T cell subset sorted from them (not recorded which). The clonotype was recovered from a man aged 18 to 35 who had mild COVID-19 (a few samples of this study predate the infection). Cell type and time point are not known. The CDR3 is CSARDSAISYEQYF. The CDR3 DNA reads TGCAGTGCTAGAGATTCCGCCATCTCCTACGAGCAGTACTTC.